What follows are 15 T cell receptor beta chains derived from one specimen sequenced in a study of OX40 agonist ivuxolimab in advanced cancers. Clones were read by immunoSEQ multiplex PCR, and TCRdb kept only the in-frame ones, dropping some. In the table there are approximately 54,000 clones, around 90% of which are singletons. The source material was CD4+ or CD8+ T cells sorted from blood, sampled in a trial of the OX40 agonist ivuxolimab. These TCRs come from an adult with an advanced solid tumor such as melanoma, head and neck, liver or kidney cancer.

The rearrangement joins TRBV6-5 to TRBJ1-1; D is uncertain. The ends were cut back, 0 bases at V and 6 bases at J, with 11 bases in the middle. Germline CDR1 is MNHEY and CDR2 is SVGAGI. CDR3 length equals 14 residues. CDR3 loop: CASSYSPPVAEAFF. The CDR3 region has the DNA TGTGCCAGCAGTTACTCTCCCCCAGTAGCTGAAGCTTTCTTT.

The rearrangement uses TRBV27 and TRBJ1-1; D may be TRBD1 (5 bases). This CDR3 spans 15 amino acids. V lost 7 bases and J lost 4, with 19 bases in between. CDR1 and CDR2 from the germline V gene are MNHEY and SMNVEV (reference sequence). CDR3 in DNA: TGTGCCAGCAATGGAACCCCCGGGACGAGCACTGAAGCTTTCTTT. This gives the protein CASNGTPGTSTEAFF.

The chain joins TRBV4-3 to TRBJ1-2, with D uncertain. Germline V gene data show CDR1 as LGHNA and CDR2 as YSLEER. The CDR3 is 18 amino acids. V lost 0 bases and J lost 3, with 20 bases in between. The CDR3 here is CASSQDSGGVTVDYGYTF. Here the CDR3 DNA reads TGCGCCAGCAGCCAAGATTCGGGTGGGGTTACAGTTGACTATGGCTACACCTTC.

This clone is medium-sized (0.01 to 0.1%). V and J are TRBV5-6 and TRBJ1-2, with D tentatively TRBD1 (6 bases). Germline CDR1 is SGHDT and CDR2 is YYEEEE. Trimming removed 2 bases at V and 3 bases at J, with 11 bases between. This CDR3 is built from 14 residues. This CDR3 reads CASSLGTKDYGYTF. The CDR3 bases are TGTGCCAGCAGCTTAGGGACAAAGGACTATGGCTACACCTTC.

The J gene is TRBJ1-1, the V gene TRBV14; D not certain. Germline loops: CDR1 SGHDN, CDR2 FVKESK. This CDR3 has 12 amino acids. V was shortened by 0 bases and J by 2 bases, with 1 base between the two germline ends. CDR3: CASSQENTEAFF. The DNA of the CDR3 is TGTGCCAGCAGCCAAGAAAACACTGAAGCTTTCTTT.

V usage is TRBV30 and J usage is TRBJ2-4, with 8 bases that match TRBD2. CDR1 and CDR2 (germline): GTSNPN, SVGIG (reference sequence). V was pared by 5 bases and J by 5 bases, with 11 bases of the junction left unmatched. The CDR3 sequence is 15 residues long. CDR3 protein: CAWVEGSGGENIQYF. As DNA, the CDR3 is TGTGCCTGGGTGGAGGGCTCGGGAGGGGAAAACATTCAGTACTTC.

This chain connects TRBV30 to TRBJ2-1; perhaps D is TRBD1 or TRBD2 (5 bases each). Trimming removed 6 bases from V and 6 bases from J, with 24 bases in between. The CDR3 is 16 amino acids. Germline CDR1 is GTSNPN and CDR2 is SVGIG (reference sequence). DNA of the CDR3: TGTGCCTGCCCACCGTGGGCTAGCAATAGGGGCAATGAGCAGTTCTTC. Amino acid sequence: CACPPWASNRGNEQFF.

V and J are TRBV14 and TRBJ2-3; a possible D gene is TRBD2 (5 bases). CDR3 length: 14 amino acids. The germline V and J ends were trimmed by 3 bases and 5 bases, with 12 bases remaining between them. Germline values: CDR1 SGHDN, CDR2 FVKESK. The CDR3 bases are TGTGCCAGCAGCCATCTCCGGGATGTAGATACGCAGTATTTT. It translates to CASSHLRDVDTQYF.

This clone was observed a single time. The chain recombines TRBV4-3 with TRBJ1-1; TRBD1 is a possible D gene (5 bases). CDR1 is LGHNA and CDR2 is YSLEER in the germline V gene. This CDR3 has 12 amino acids. V gave up 8 bases and J gave up 5 bases, with 12 bases separating them. The DNA of the CDR3 is TGCGCCAGCGGGTGGGGGGAAACTGAAGCTTTCTTT. Its protein product is CASGWGETEAFF.

The V call is TRBV7-3, the J call TRBJ1-2, with TRBD1 matching 9 bases. In germline, CDR1 is SGHTA, CDR2 FQGTGA. This CDR3 contains 14 residues. The trim removed 5 bases at V and 2 bases at J, leaving 3 bases unmatched. As DNA, the CDR3 is TGTGCCAGCAGCCCAGGACAGGGGAACTATGGCTACACCTTC. It yields the protein CASSPGQGNYGYTF. Full variable domain (remainder filled in from reference TRBV7-3 and TRBJ1-2): GAGVSQTPSNKVTEKGKYVELRCDPISGHTALYWYRQSLGQGPEFLIYFQGTGAADDSGLPNDRFFAVRPEGSVSTLKIQRTERGDSAVYLCASSPGQGNYGYTFGSGTRLTVV.

V and J are TRBV7-9 and TRBJ2-5, with 7 bases fitting TRBD1. V lost 4 bases, J lost 5 bases, and 10 bases stayed unmatched. There are 15 residues in the CDR3. CDR1 is SEHNR and CDR2 is FQNEAQ in the germline V gene (reference sequence). CDR3: CASSSPTGTEETQYF. CDR3 sequence (DNA): TGTGCCAGCAGCTCCCCGACAGGGACGGAGGAGACCCAGTACTTC.

The chain joins TRBV5-4 to TRBJ1-2, with 12 bases aligning to TRBD1. CDR1 is SGHNT, CDR2 YYREEE, per germline (reference sequence). With 3 bases clipped from V and 1 base from J, the junction kept 10 bases outside the gene matches. The CDR3 is made up of 18 amino acids. Written as DNA, the CDR3 is TGTGCCAGCAGCTCTCTCGGGACAGGGGGCAAGGGTAACTATGGCTACACCTTC. It encodes CASSSLGTGGKGNYGYTF.

The V and J genes are TRBV5-5 and TRBJ2-2; D is uncertain. CDR1 and CDR2 (germline): SGHKS, YYEKEE (reference sequence). The CDR3 has 13 amino acids. Trimming took off 1 base at V and 2 bases at J, with 3 bases between the two ends. The CDR3, as DNA: TGTGCCAGCAGCTTGTATAACACCGGGGAGCTGTTTTTT. Encoded protein: CASSLYNTGELFF.

This chain links TRBV30 with TRBJ2-7; weak D call: TRBD1 (5 bases). V was trimmed by 0 bases and J by 4 bases, leaving 19 bases between them. From germline, CDR1 is GTSNPN and CDR2 SVGIG (reference sequence). The CDR3 is 16 amino acids. The CDR3 bases are TGTGCCTGGAGTGTATCTCTCGGCAGGGCCTTTTACGAGCAGTACTTC. Its translation is CAWSVSLGRAFYEQYF.

The gene calls are TRBV6-5 and TRBJ2-7, with D unclear. Germline V gene sequence: CDR1 MNHEY, CDR2 SVGAGI. Trimming removed 0 bases at V and 8 bases at J, with 5 bases between. This CDR3 has 11 residues. The CDR3 bases are TGTGCCAGCAGTTACTCGAGACAGCAGTACTTC. Translated: CASSYSRQQYF.